One T cell receptor beta chain is described in this entry. Its antigen is currently unknown. The sample originates from a study of beta chain features in type 1 diabetes. Sorted cells reached over 95% purity in every population. Reverse transcribing all isolated RNA meant expressed TCRB transcripts were sequenced. Clones were read by immunoSEQ multiplex PCR, and TCRdb kept only the in-frame ones, dropping some. The sample shows 20,000 to 25,000 clones, more than 45% of them seen only once. General study results and limits: Among patients with Type 1 diabetes, TCRB CDR3s were moderately but significantly shorter in every one of the four CD4+ subsets. Unsettled here was the matter of whether HLA type influences TCRB rearrangement.

The CDR3 runs 16 residues. Trimming stripped 5 bases from V and 0 bases from J, with 14 bases between. Germline loops: CDR1 MDHEN, CDR2 SYDVKM. What was sequenced was stem cell memory CD4+ T cells from blood. The sequence was obtained from a man aged 18 to 29 with type 1 diabetes. The V call is TRBV28, the J call TRBJ2-1, with D unresolved. The CDR3 here is CASSPSAWRSYNEQFF. The CDR3 region has the DNA TGTGCCAGCAGTCCCTCAGCGTGGCGCTCCTACAATGAGCAGTTCTTC.